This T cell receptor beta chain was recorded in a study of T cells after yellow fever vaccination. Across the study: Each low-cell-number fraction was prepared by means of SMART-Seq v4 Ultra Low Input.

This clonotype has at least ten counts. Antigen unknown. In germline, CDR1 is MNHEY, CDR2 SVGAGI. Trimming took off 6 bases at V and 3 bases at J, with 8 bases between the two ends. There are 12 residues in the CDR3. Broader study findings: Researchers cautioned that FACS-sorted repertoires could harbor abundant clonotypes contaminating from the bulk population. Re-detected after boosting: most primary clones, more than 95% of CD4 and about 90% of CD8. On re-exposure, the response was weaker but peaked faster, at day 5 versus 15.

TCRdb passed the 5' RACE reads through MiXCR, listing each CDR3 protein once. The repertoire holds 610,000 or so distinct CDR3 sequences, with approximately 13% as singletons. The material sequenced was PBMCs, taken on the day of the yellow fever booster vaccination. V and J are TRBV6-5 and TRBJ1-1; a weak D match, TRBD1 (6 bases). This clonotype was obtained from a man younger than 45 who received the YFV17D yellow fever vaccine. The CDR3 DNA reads TGTGCCAGCAGCCGGGGGCACACTGAAGCTTTCTTT. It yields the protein CASSRGHTEAFF.